The rows below give T cell receptor beta chains drawn from one sample of a study of cytomegalovirus exposure and HLA in healthy donors. Only in-frame clones appear in the TCRdb table, and some are missing; sequencing was by immunoSEQ multiplex PCR. The data hold around 99,000 clones, with around 81% observed a single time. The sample taken for sequencing was PBMCs. The receptors originated from a woman aged 30 to 39 in good health and CMV-seronegative. The CDR3 runs from the conserved cysteine through the conserved F or W. Fields, in order: J gene, V gene, D gene, clone size, CDR3 protein, CDR3 DNA. The D gene is left open where the match is weak. The listing skips clone size in some rows; elsewhere it reads once, few, many or a size class.

>TRBJ1-1|TRBV7-3|-|-
CASSLGTKNTEAFF
TGTGCCAGCAGCTTAGGGACAAAAAACACTGAAGCTTTCTTT
>TRBJ2-7|TRBV5-1|TRBD1|-
CASSHGTGTGGRYEQYF
TGCGCCAGCAGCCACGGTACCGGGACAGGGGGCCGGTACGAGCAGTACTTC
>TRBJ1-3|TRBV9|-|once
CASSPEHQRNTIYF
TGTGCCAGCAGCCCCGAACATCAGCGGAACACCATATATTTT
>TRBJ1-1|TRBV19|-|-
CASSKGRQAPLNTEAFF
TGTGCCAGTAGTAAGGGGAGACAGGCACCTCTGAACACTGAAGCTTTCTTT
>TRBJ2-7|TRBV27|-|-
CASSLLRDTYEQYF
TGTGCCAGCAGTTTACTGAGGGATACCTACGAGCAGTACTTC
>TRBJ1-1|TRBV29-1|-|-
CSVRQNTEAFF
TGCAGCGTCCGACAGAACACTGAAGCTTTCTTT
>TRBJ2-1|TRBV4-2|TRBD2|-
CASSQAPGLADYNEQFF
TGTGCCAGCAGCCAGGCTCCGGGACTAGCGGACTACAATGAGCAGTTCTTC
>TRBJ1-1|TRBV5-4|-|-
CASSFTGNTEAFF
TGTGCCAGCAGCTTTACAGGGAACACTGAAGCTTTCTTT
>TRBJ1-1|TRBV4-2|-|-
CASSRSSGEVNTEAFF
TGTGCCAGCAGCCGATCCTCCGGGGAAGTGAACACTGAAGCTTTCTTT
>TRBJ2-7|TRBV13|TRBD2|-
CASSLVGGRVTYEQYF
TGTGCCAGCAGCTTAGTCGGCGGGAGGGTCACCTACGAGCAGTACTTC
>TRBJ2-1|TRBV9|TRBD2|-
CASSALAAKRDEQFF
TGTGCCAGCAGCGCACTAGCGGCTAAAAGGGATGAGCAGTTCTTC
>TRBJ1-2|TRBV15|TRBD1|-
CATSRDRRTGNYGYTF
TGTGCCACCAGCAGAGATAGGAGGACAGGGAACTATGGCTACACCTTC
>TRBJ2-1|TRBV6-1|-|few
CASSARNNEQFF
TGTGCCAGCAGTGCCAGGAACAATGAGCAGTTCTTC
>TRBJ2-1|TRBV19|-|-
CASSIFADNEQFF
TGTGCCAGTAGTATTTTTGCAGACAATGAGCAGTTCTTC
>TRBJ2-7|TRBV29-1|-|-
CSVGGGAGGHEQYF
TGCAGCGTCGGGGGGGGCGCAGGGGGGCACGAGCAGTACTTC
>TRBJ2-1|TRBV20-1|-|-
CSARKGGDEFF
TGCAGTGCTAGAAAGGGGGGGGACGAGTTCTTC
>TRBJ2-5|TRBV2|TRBD2|-
CASSGRGGQETQYF
TGTGCCAGCAGCGGGAGGGGGGGCCAAGAGACCCAGTACTTC
>TRBJ1-2|TRBV19|TRBD1|-
CASSWDRGANYGYTF
TGTGCCAGTAGTTGGGACAGGGGGGCTAACTATGGCTACACCTTC
>TRBJ1-2|TRBV10-3|-|-
CAISELGDTPSGYTF
TGTGCCATCAGTGAATTAGGGGATACCCCTAGTGGCTACACCTTC
>TRBJ2-7|TRBV19|-|-
CASSNVMGEANEQYF
TGTGCCAGTAGTAATGTGATGGGGGAGGCAAACGAGCAGTACTTC
>TRBJ2-7|TRBV7-6|-|-
CASSPRPAGTYEQYF
TGTGCCAGCAGTCCCCGCCCGGCGGGCACCTACGAGCAGTACTTC
>TRBJ2-3|TRBV5-1|-|-
CASSLDSAATDTQYF
TGCGCCAGCAGCTTGGATTCGGCAGCGACAGATACGCAGTATTTT
>TRBJ1-5|TRBV6-1|TRBD1|-
CASIRTGFNQPQHF
TGTGCCAGCATTCGGACAGGGTTCAATCAGCCCCAGCATTTT
>TRBJ2-2|TRBV18|-|once
CASSPRSGELFF
TGTGCCAGCTCACCCCGTTCCGGGGAGCTGTTTTTT
>TRBJ1-5|TRBV7-9|-|-
CASSLLESPQHF
TGTGCCAGCAGCTTACTGGAGTCTCCCCAGCATTTT
>TRBJ2-3|TRBV5-1|-|-
CASRTSTDTQYF
TGCGCCAGCAGAACTAGCACAGATACGCAGTATTTT
>TRBJ1-1|TRBV30|TRBD1|-
CAWSALSGTGTSEAFF
TGTGCCTGGTCAGCCCTTTCCGGGACAGGGACTTCTGAAGCTTTCTTT
>TRBJ2-1|TRBV7-2|TRBD2|-
CASRLAGVNNEQFF
TGTGCCAGCAGATTGGCGGGAGTCAACAATGAGCAGTTCTTC
>TRBJ2-7|TRBV4-3|-|-
CASSQERFGYEQYF
TGCGCCAGCAGCCAAGAGAGGTTTGGGTACGAGCAGTACTTC
>TRBJ2-6|TRBV25-1|-|-
CASKEGSGANVLTF
TGTGCCAGCAAGGAGGGCTCTGGGGCCAACGTCCTGACTTTC
>TRBJ2-5|TRBV9|-|-
CASSGGLKETQYF
TGTGCCAGCAGCGGAGGACTTAAAGAGACCCAGTACTTC
>TRBJ2-5|TRBV6-5|-|-
CASSSGIQETQYF
TGTGCCAGCAGTTCGGGGATACAAGAGACCCAGTACTTC
>TRBJ1-1|TRBV27|TRBD1|-
CASSARLGQGDGGTEAFF
TGTGCCAGCAGTGCCCGTCTGGGGCAGGGGGATGGTGGCACTGAAGCTTTCTTT
>TRBJ2-2|TRBV9|-|-
CASSAPPGTGELFF
TGTGCCAGCAGCGCCCCGCCAGGGACCGGGGAGCTGTTTTTT
>TRBJ2-3|TRBV18|-|-
CASSPVRDTQYF
TGTGCCAGCTCACCAGTCCGGGATACGCAGTATTTT
>TRBJ1-4|TRBV30|-|-
CAWSGGVLRGEKLFF
TGTGCCTGGAGTGGGGGAGTCCTCCGGGGTGAAAAACTGTTTTTT
>TRBJ2-1|TRBV6-4|TRBD2|few
CASSDSGTSGSNEQFF
TGTGCCAGCAGTGACTCCGGGACTAGCGGGAGCAATGAGCAGTTCTTC
>TRBJ2-5|TRBV11-2|TRBD2|few
CASSLSAGVETQYF
TGTGCCAGCAGCTTATCAGCGGGAGTAGAGACCCAGTACTTC
>TRBJ2-1|TRBV29-1|TRBD1|few
CSVQEEDRGVLDEQFF
TGCAGCGTCCAAGAAGAAGACAGGGGAGTTTTGGATGAGCAGTTCTTC
>TRBJ2-1|TRBV6-6|-|-
CASSYSVGSGVNEQFF
TGTGCCAGCAGTTACTCCGTCGGTAGCGGAGTGAATGAGCAGTTCTTC
>TRBJ1-3|TRBV30|-|-
CAWSPPSFGNTIYF
TGTGCCTGGAGTCCCCCGAGTTTTGGAAACACCATATATTTT
>TRBJ2-1|TRBV6-5|TRBD2|-
CASSSAGGMNNEQFF
TGTGCCAGCTCATCAGCGGGAGGGATGAACAATGAGCAGTTCTTC